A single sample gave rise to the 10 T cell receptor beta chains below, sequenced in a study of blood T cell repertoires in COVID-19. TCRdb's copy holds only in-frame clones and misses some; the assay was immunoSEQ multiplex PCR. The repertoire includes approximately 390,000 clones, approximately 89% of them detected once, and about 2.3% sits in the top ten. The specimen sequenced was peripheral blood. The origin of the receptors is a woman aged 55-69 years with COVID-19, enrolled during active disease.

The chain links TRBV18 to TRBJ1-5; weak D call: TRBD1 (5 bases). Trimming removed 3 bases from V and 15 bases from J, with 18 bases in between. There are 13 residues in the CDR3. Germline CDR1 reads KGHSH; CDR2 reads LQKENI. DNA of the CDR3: TGTGCCAGCTCACCCCCGGCGGGGACCCCCGGGCATTTT. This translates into CASSPPAGTPGHF.

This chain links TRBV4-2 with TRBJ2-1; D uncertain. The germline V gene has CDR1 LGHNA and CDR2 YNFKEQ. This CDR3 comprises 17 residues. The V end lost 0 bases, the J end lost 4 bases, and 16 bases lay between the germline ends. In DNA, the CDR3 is TGTGCCAGCAGCCAAGATCGCACCGCCTATCAATACAATGAGCAGTTCTTC. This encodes CASSQDRTAYQYNEQFF.

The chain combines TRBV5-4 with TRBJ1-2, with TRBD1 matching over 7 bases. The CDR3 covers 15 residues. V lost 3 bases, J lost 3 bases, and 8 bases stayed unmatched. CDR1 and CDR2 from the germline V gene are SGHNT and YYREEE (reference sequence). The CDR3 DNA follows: TGTGCCAGCAGCTCTGGGACAGCTGAGGACTATGGCTACACCTTC. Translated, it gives CASSSGTAEDYGYTF.

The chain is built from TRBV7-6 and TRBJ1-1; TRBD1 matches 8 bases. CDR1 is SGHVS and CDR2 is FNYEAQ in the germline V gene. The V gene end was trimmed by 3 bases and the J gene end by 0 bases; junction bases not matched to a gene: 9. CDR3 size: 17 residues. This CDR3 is CASSFIGTGVMNTEAFF. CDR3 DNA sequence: TGTGCCAGCAGCTTCATAGGGACAGGAGTAATGAACACTGAAGCTTTCTTT. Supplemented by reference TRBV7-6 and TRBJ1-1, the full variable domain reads GAGVSQSPRYKVTKRGQDVALRCDPISGHVSLYWYRQALGQGPEFLTYFNYEAQQDKSGLPNDRFSAERPEGSISTLTIQRTEQRDSAMYRCASSFIGTGVMNTEAFFGQGTRLTVV.

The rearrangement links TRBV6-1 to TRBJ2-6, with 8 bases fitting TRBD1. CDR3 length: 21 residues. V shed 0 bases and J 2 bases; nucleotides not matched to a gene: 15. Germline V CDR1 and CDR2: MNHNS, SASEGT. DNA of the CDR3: TGTGCCAGCAGTGAAGCCCTGGCAAAGGGACAGGTGGGACCTGGGGCCAACGTCCTGACTTTC. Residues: CASSEALAKGQVGPGANVLTF.

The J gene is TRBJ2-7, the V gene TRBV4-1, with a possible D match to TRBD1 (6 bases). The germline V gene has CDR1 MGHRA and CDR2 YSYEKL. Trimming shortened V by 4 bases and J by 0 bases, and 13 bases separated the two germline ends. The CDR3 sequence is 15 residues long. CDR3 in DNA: TGCGCCAGCAGCCGTGGCCAGGGGCCCTCCTACGAGCAGTACTTC. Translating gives CASSRGQGPSYEQYF.

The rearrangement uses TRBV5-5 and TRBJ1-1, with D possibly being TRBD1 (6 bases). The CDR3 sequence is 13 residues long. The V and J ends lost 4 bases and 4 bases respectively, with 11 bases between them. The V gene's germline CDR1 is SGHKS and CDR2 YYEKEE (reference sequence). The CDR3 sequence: CASSQGLGTEAFF. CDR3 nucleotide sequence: TGTGCCAGCAGCCAGGGGCTGGGCACTGAAGCTTTCTTT.

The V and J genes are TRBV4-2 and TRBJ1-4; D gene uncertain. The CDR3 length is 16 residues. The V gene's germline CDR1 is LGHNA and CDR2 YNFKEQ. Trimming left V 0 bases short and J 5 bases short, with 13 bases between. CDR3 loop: CASSQETVQINEKLFF. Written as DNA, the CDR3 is TGTGCCAGCAGCCAAGAAACGGTACAGATCAATGAAAAACTGTTTTTT.

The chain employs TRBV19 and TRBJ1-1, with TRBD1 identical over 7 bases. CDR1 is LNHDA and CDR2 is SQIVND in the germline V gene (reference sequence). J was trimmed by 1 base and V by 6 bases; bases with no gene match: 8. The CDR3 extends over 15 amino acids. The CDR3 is CASSPRQGGNTEAFF. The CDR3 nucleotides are TGTGCCAGTAGCCCACGACAGGGAGGGAACACTGAAGCTTTCTTT.

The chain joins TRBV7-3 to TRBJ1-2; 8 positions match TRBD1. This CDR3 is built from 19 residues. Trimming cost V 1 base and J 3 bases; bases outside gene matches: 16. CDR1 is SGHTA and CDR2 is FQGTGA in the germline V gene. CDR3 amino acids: CASSLRGRTGIFEDYGYTF. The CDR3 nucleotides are TGTGCCAGCAGCTTAAGGGGGCGGACAGGGATATTTGAAGACTATGGCTACACCTTC. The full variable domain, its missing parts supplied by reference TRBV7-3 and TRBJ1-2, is GAGVSQTPSNKVTEKGKYVELRCDPISGHTALYWYRQSLGQGPEFLIYFQGTGAADDSGLPNDRFFAVRPEGSVSTLKIQRTERGDSAVYLCASSLRGRTGIFEDYGYTFGSGTRLTVV.